The sequence of this T cell receptor beta chain was determined in a study of cytomegalovirus exposure and HLA in healthy donors. The CDR3 is 16 amino acids. The trim removed 4 bases at V and 2 bases at J, leaving 7 bases unmatched. Germline V CDR1 and CDR2: LNHDA, SQIVND (reference sequence). The PCR used 60 Vbeta and 13 Jbeta primers. Profiled with immunoSEQ multiplex PCR; TCRdb holds only in-frame clones, not every one. Found here are 100,000 to 150,000 clones, 74% of them singletons; the top ten hold around 7%. The chain couples TRBV19 to TRBJ2-7; TRBD1 aligns across 11 bases. The sample taken for sequencing was PBMCs. This TCR derives from a man aged 40-55 years in good health and CMV-seropositive. CDR3 nucleotide sequence: TGTGCCAGTAGTACCCCAGGACAGGGGGCTCCCTACGAGCAGTACTTC. Amino acids: CASSTPGQGAPYEQYF.